The sequence of this T cell receptor (beta chain) was determined in a study of Tregs in tolerant kidney transplant recipients. CD4+CD25+CD127- Tregs, CD4+CD25- non-Tregs, CD4 and CD8 cells were sorted. This CDR3 comprises 13 residues. The V end lost 7 bases, the J end lost 4 bases, and 13 bases lay between the germline ends. From germline, CDR1 is SNHLY and CDR2 FYNNEI. Study-wide points: Biological reproducibility was not directly addressed in this study. The small number of patients limits these findings pending further validation. The most relevant donor-specific Treg TCRbeta repertoire apparently came from expansion with activated donor B cells.

TCRdb's table, derived via immunoSEQ multiplex PCR, lists solely in-frame clones and lacks some. The sample gives tens of thousands of clones, 65% to 85% of which show up once; about 4% is in the top ten. This clone was counted only a few times. Its matching antigen is unknown. At the DNA level, this CDR3 is encoded by other sequences in the same sample as well. Sequenced input: CD4+ T cells from blood. This receptor was obtained from a human donor in good health. The chain employs TRBV2 and TRBJ1-2; no firm D call. CDR3 DNA sequence: TGTGCCAGCAAGATAACAGCGTTCTATGGCTACACCTTC. It translates to CASKITAFYGYTF.